This TCR beta chain was observed in a study of T cell responses to AZD1222 COVID-19 vaccine. Details on this clone: Its antigen is currently unknown.

Looked up from germline, CDR1 is MNHNY and CDR2 is SVGAGI (reference sequence). The CDR3 is made up of 16 amino acids. V gave up 5 bases and J gave up 7 bases, with 20 bases separating them. Study-wide results and caveats: Clonal diversity may have been underestimated, and the donors were mostly white British, with more females than males.

The assay was immunoSEQ multiplex PCR, and TCRdb's table has in-frame clones only and misses some. The sample has under 150,000 clones; roughly 92% are singletons. This TCR came from an adult who received the AZD1222 COVID-19 vaccine. Sample: peripheral blood, taken 28 days after the second AZD1222 dose. V usage is TRBV6-6 and J usage is TRBJ1-4, with TRBD1 as a possible D gene (5 bases). The chain's CDR3 is CASSPPGGGWGEKLFF. The CDR3 region has the DNA TGTGCCAGCAGTCCACCTGGGGGGGGTTGGGGTGAAAAACTGTTTTTT.